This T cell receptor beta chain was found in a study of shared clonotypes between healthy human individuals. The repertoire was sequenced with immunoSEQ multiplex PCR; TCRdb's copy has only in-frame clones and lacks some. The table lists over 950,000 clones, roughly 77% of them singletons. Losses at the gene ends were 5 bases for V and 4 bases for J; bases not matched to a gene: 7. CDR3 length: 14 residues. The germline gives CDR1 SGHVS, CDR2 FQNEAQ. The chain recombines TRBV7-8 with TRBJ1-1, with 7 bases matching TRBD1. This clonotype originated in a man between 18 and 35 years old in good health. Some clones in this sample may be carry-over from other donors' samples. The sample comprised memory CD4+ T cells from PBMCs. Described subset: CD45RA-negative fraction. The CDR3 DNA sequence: TGTGCCAGCAGCCCACAGGGGTTGGGCACTGAAGCTTTCTTT. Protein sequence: CASSPQGLGTEAFF.